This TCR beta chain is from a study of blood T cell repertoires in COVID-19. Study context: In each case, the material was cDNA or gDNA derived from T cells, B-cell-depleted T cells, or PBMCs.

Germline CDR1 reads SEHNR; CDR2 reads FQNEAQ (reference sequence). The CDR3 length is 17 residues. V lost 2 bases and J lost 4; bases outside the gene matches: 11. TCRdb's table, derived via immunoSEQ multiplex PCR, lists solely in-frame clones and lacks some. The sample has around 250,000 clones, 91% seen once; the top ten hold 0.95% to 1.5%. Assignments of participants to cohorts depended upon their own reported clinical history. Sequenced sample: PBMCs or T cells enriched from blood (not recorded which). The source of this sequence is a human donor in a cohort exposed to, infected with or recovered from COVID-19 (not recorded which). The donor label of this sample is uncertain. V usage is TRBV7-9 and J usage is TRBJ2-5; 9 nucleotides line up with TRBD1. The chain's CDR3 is CASSLTAGTGWGETQYF. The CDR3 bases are TGTGCCAGCAGCTTAACTGCCGGGACAGGGTGGGGAGAGACCCAGTACTTC.